This T cell receptor (beta chain) is drawn from a study of technical replicates of blood from a few donors. Produced via immunoSEQ multiplex PCR; TCRdb's table is partial and in-frame only. This table has nearly 80,000 clones, approximately 93% appearing once. The count of this clone is one. This CDR3 has 15 amino acids. With V trimmed by 5 bases and J by 0 bases, 3 bases remained unmatched. Germline V gene sequence: CDR1 SGHVS, CDR2 FQNEAQ. The sequence was collected from a human donor in good health. The specimen was T cells isolated from PBMCs. V gene TRBV7-8 combines with J gene TRBJ2-7; the match to TRBD2 covers 11 bases. The CDR3 is CASSRTSGSSYEQYF. CDR3 nucleotides: TGTGCCAGCAGCCGTACTAGCGGGAGCTCCTACGAGCAGTACTTC.